The 19 T cell receptor beta chains reported below all come from one sample, sequenced in a study of OX40 agonist ivuxolimab in advanced cancers. TCRdb's table, derived via immunoSEQ multiplex PCR, lists solely in-frame clones and lacks some. The sample holds 73,000 or so clones, under 95% seen once. The material sequenced was CD4+ or CD8+ T cells sorted from blood, taken in a trial of the OX40 agonist ivuxolimab. The receptors here all came from an adult with an advanced solid tumor such as melanoma, head and neck, liver or kidney cancer.

J is TRBJ2-7 and V is TRBV5-1, with 8 bases fitting TRBD2. This CDR3 region has 15 residues. Germline V CDR1 and CDR2: SGHRS, YFSETQ. V lost 0 bases, J lost 2 bases, and 4 bases stayed unmatched. This CDR3 is CASSLAAGAPYEQYF. CDR3 bases: TGCGCCAGCAGCTTGGCAGCGGGGGCTCCCTACGAGCAGTACTTC.

The chain links TRBV5-5 to TRBJ1-4; tentative D call: TRBD1 (5 bases). The CDR3 covers 17 residues. CDR1 SGHKS and CDR2 YYEKEE come from the germline V gene (reference sequence). V lost 4 bases and J lost 8, with 24 bases in between. CDR3 sequence (DNA): TGTGCCAGCAGCAGACCCGAAGATGGACAACCGGGGGAAAAACTGTTTTTT. Its translation: CASSRPEDGQPGEKLFF.

V is TRBV15 and J is TRBJ1-1, with a possible D match to TRBD1 (6 bases). This CDR3 region has 14 residues. The ends were cut back, 5 bases at V and 3 bases at J, with 13 bases in the middle. CDR1 and CDR2 (germline): LNHNV, YYDKDF (reference sequence). Here the CDR3 DNA reads TGTGCCACCAGCCCTGAGGGGGGATACACTGAAGCTTTCTTT. Its protein product is CATSPEGGYTEAFF.

The J gene is TRBJ2-7, the V gene TRBV4-2; 8 bases are shared with TRBD1. Losses at the gene ends were 3 bases for V and 3 bases for J; bases not matched to a gene: 10. The germline gives CDR1 LGHNA, CDR2 YNFKEQ. The CDR3 runs 16 residues. This chain's CDR3 is CASSQPGQGVGYEQYF. CDR3 coding DNA: TGTGCCAGCAGCCAGCCCGGACAGGGAGTTGGCTACGAGCAGTACTTC.

V gene TRBV27 combines with J gene TRBJ2-7; TRBD2 matches at 8 bases. With 0 bases clipped from V and 6 bases from J, the junction kept 7 bases outside the gene matches. This CDR3 region has 15 residues. The germline V gene encodes CDR1 MNHEY and CDR2 SMNVEV (reference sequence). The CDR3 is CASSLSVVGGAEQYF. CDR3 DNA: TGTGCCAGCAGTTTATCGGTCGTCGGGGGGGCCGAGCAGTACTTC.

CDR3 loop: CASSYPERSGNTIYF. The CDR3 bases are TGTGCCAGCAGTTACCCAGAGAGGTCTGGAAACACCATATATTTT. The chain uses TRBV6-6 and TRBJ1-3; D gene unclear. Germline-derived CDR1 and CDR2 are MNHNY and SVGAGI (reference sequence). The CDR3 length is 15 residues. Trimming left V 2 bases short and J 1 base short, with 9 bases between.

V usage is TRBV5-6 and J usage is TRBJ2-1; D unclear. The CDR3 has 15 amino acids. Germline V CDR1 and CDR2: SGHDT, YYEEEE. V lost 1 base and J lost 7, with 15 bases in between. The CDR3 DNA sequence: TGTGCCAGCAGCTTGAATGAACTCTTATGGAATGAGCAGTTCTTC. Protein product: CASSLNELLWNEQFF.

The rearrangement uses TRBV28 and TRBJ2-3; weak D call: TRBD2 (5 bases). Germline V lookup: CDR1 MDHEN, CDR2 SYDVKM. V lost 6 bases and J 0 bases, leaving 16 bases between the germline ends. This CDR3 has 16 amino acids. The CDR3 reads CASRATVAGSTDTQYF. The DNA for the CDR3 is TGTGCCAGCAGGGCTACTGTGGCGGGCAGCACAGATACGCAGTATTTT.

The chain is built from TRBV14 and TRBJ1-1; possibly TRBD1 for D (5 bases). The CDR3 runs to 15 residues. The germline V gene has CDR1 SGHDN and CDR2 FVKESK. With 2 bases removed from V and 1 base from J, the gap between germline ends came to 11 bases. The CDR3 DNA reads TGTGCCAGCAGCCAACCTTGGGGCTCGAACACTGAAGCTTTCTTT. Translated: CASSQPWGSNTEAFF.

The chain carries TRBV2 and TRBJ2-7; TRBD1 matches 8 bases. CDR3 length: 15 amino acids. Germline loops: CDR1 SNHLY, CDR2 FYNNEI. V was pared by 1 base and J by 3 bases, with 5 bases of the junction left unmatched. CDR3 amino acids: CASSEGRGRNYEQYF. DNA of the CDR3: TGTGCCAGCAGTGAAGGCAGGGGGCGTAACTACGAGCAGTACTTC.

The CDR3 here is CASSDSSGGSYGYTF. In nucleotides, the CDR3 is TGTGCCAGCAGTGACTCGAGTGGGGGTTCCTATGGCTACACCTTC. V is TRBV6-4 and J is TRBJ1-2; D is possibly TRBD1 (5 bases). The V gene lost 0 bases and the J gene lost 4 bases, with 12 bases spanning the gap. The germline CDR1 and CDR2 sequences are MRHNA and SNTAGT. CDR3 size: 15 residues.

This rearrangement joins TRBV5-6 to TRBJ2-7; D unresolved. The germline gives CDR1 SGHDT, CDR2 YYEEEE. The CDR3 consists of 13 residues. V shed 2 bases and J shed 3 bases, with 9 bases lying between them. The CDR3 sequence is CASSFGPDYEQYF. As DNA, the CDR3 is TGTGCCAGCAGCTTCGGACCGGACTACGAGCAGTACTTC.

The chain carries TRBV9 and TRBJ2-3; 7 bases agree with TRBD2. Trimming cost V 0 bases and J 1 base; bases outside gene matches: 5. CDR1 and CDR2 from the germline V gene are SGDLS and YYNGEE. The CDR3 spans 16 residues. The CDR3 protein is CASSVDGAGGTDTQYF. DNA for the CDR3: TGTGCCAGCAGCGTAGACGGGGCGGGGGGCACAGATACGCAGTATTTT.

The chain employs TRBV7-6 and TRBJ2-7; 12 bases align to TRBD1. The CDR3 covers 15 residues. V dropped 7 bases and J dropped 7; count of bases not matched to a gene: 11. The germline gives CDR1 SGHVS, CDR2 FNYEAQ. The CDR3 nucleotides are TGTGCCAGCAACTCCCCCGGGACAGGGGGCGGGGAGCAGTACTTC. Its protein is CASNSPGTGGGEQYF.

There are a few counts of this clone. The chain uses TRBV6-1 and TRBJ1-6, with D possibly matching TRBD1 (5 bases). The V gene lost 4 bases and the J gene lost 10 bases, with 11 bases spanning the gap. CDR1 is MNHNS and CDR2 is SASEGT in the germline V gene. CDR3 size: 13 residues. In DNA, the CDR3 is TGTGCCAGCAGTGGAGACAGTGGCTCACCCCTCCACTTT. Translation gives CASSGDSGSPLHF.

V gene TRBV7-9 combines with J gene TRBJ2-7; the D is unclear. Germline V gene data show CDR1 as SEHNR and CDR2 as FQNEAQ (reference sequence). The CDR3 has 14 amino acids. Trimming removed 3 bases from V and 3 bases from J, with 12 bases in between. The chain's CDR3 is CASSFSPDIYEQYF. Written as DNA, the CDR3 is TGTGCCAGCAGCTTCAGCCCCGACATCTACGAGCAGTACTTC.

This chain connects TRBV4-2 to TRBJ2-2; 11 nucleotides match TRBD1. V gave up 5 bases and J gave up 3 bases; unmatched junction bases: 5. CDR3 size: 16 residues. From germline, CDR1 is LGHNA and CDR2 YNFKEQ. In DNA form, the CDR3 reads TGTGCCAGCAGCTTTCCGGGACAGGGGGACACCGGGGAGCTGTTTTTT. Protein sequence: CASSFPGQGDTGELFF.

This chain connects TRBV7-9 to TRBJ2-1, with TRBD2 matching 13 bases. V shed 5 bases and J 3 bases; nucleotides not matched to a gene: 7. CDR3 length equals 17 residues. Germline V gene data show CDR1 as SEHNR and CDR2 as FQNEAQ (reference sequence). This chain's CDR3 is CASSPELAGGSYNEQFF. The CDR3 DNA reads TGTGCCAGCAGCCCAGAACTAGCGGGGGGGAGCTACAATGAGCAGTTCTTC.

V gene TRBV9 combines with J gene TRBJ1-4; 7 positions match TRBD1. Germline V CDR1 and CDR2: SGDLS, YYNGEE. V trimming: 3 bases; J trimming: 0 bases; junction bases outside the gene matches: 2. The CDR3 runs to 15 residues. The CDR3 spells CASSDGTATNEKLFF. CDR3 DNA: TGTGCCAGCAGCGATGGGACAGCAACTAATGAAAAACTGTTTTTT.